Listed here is a single T cell receptor (beta chain). This clonotype appeared a few times. Its antigen is currently not known. There are no base qualities to consult, and no much larger clone falls within one base. Instead of sorted cells or RNA, genomic DNA extracted from peripheral blood served as the source for amplifying TCR beta rearrangements. V is clipped by 4 bases and J by 1 base, and the sequence between their germline boundaries is 14 bases long. In the germline V gene (reference sequence), CDR1 corresponds to SGHNT and CDR2 to YYREEE. Taken from cysteine to phenylalanine, the CDR3 has 15 residues. Solely the CDR3 DNA is kept, with 45 bases framed from the first base. Multiplex touch-down PCR with a mixed TRB-A/B primer pool was used to amplify rearranged TRB sequences covering the V, D and J segments. Illumina adapters and sample indices were attached to the amplicons in two consecutive PCR reactions using Phusion HS II polymerase. The amplicons were purified from gel with the NucleoSpin Gel and PCR Clean-up kit and then assessed with Qubit and an Agilent 2100 Bioanalyzer. Sequencing of the libraries was done on an Illumina MiSeq with paired-end, single-indexed 600-cycle runs. Concerning the study's data processing: TRB sequences were processed with MiXCR versions 2.12 and 3.0.5. Each unique CDR3 nucleotide sequence was counted as one clone, and only productive sequences with at least two reads were retained. The repertoire metrics were Shannon diversity, evenness, clonality (calculated as one minus evenness), and diversity profiles parameterized by alpha from 0 to 5. The IGoR algorithm was used to calculate generation probabilities for clones in the paired samples taken before and after chemotherapy. TCRdb took the public reads, trimmed them with fastp at Q25, ran MiXCR for clone calling and kept in-frame beta chains. Rows merge per CDR3 protein into single entries with the most common DNA and genes. What appears here as the V and J calls and clone size reflects TCRdb's work, not the paper's. This sample gives 6,500 to 9,500 distinct CDR3 sequences in total; just under 25% of them show up just once. The top ten clones comprise 2.5% to 3% of the sample.

This entry comes from a study of T cell repertoires in aging, cancer and after chemotherapy (dated 2019 in TCRdb). Background for the entire study: Donors were distributed across six age groups ranging from 30 or younger to 70 or older, with at least three individuals included per group. In the hematological group, paired pre- and post-chemotherapy samples were obtained from chronic lymphocytic leukemia patients treated with fludarabine- or bendamustine-based regimens. The complete dataset included some 10 million TCR reads. Peripheral blood TCR beta repertoires from healthy donors and cancer patients were profiled to examine immunoaging and T cell reconstitution after chemotherapy. A cohort of 218 cancer patients (around 94 with hematological and 124 with solid cancers) was assembled, and 95 to 100 healthy donors were included as a reference group.

Overall study outcomes, separate from this receptor: According to the authors, the repertoire data do not permit conclusions about immunological memory after chemotherapy. Lymphoid organ infiltration was present in the hematological cancer patients, and this infiltration may itself impair thymic emigration or the expansion of peripheral T cells. In healthy donors, the drop in TCR diversity with age came mainly from a loss of richness, whereas in cancer patients a loss of evenness also played a part. In both cancer cohorts, the median generation probability rose over the chemotherapy interval, which suggests that the repertoire was reconstituted through rebound thymic output. Compared with age-matched healthy donors, untreated patients with hematological or solid cancers had significantly lower TCR diversity and higher clonality in blood.

This sequence originates from a human donor with a blood cancer. Specimen: blood. The rearrangement combines TRBV5-4 with TRBJ1-1; TRBD1 might be the D gene, on 5 matching bases. In nucleotides, the sequence is TGTGCCAGCAGCCCTTTACCGGGGACGAACACTGAAGCTTTCTTT. It is translated as CASSPLPGTNTEAFF.